This TCR beta chain was identified in a study of shared clonotypes between healthy human individuals. General study points: Sampling involved blood alone; tissue repertoires likely differ. A small donor pool kept down the genetic and exposure-history diversity that was represented. When compared with the clonotypes that were shared by all four sorted-subset donors, the non-shared clonotypes turned out to have lower generation probabilities.

As concerns this clone: The antigen remains undetermined.

Terminally differentiated effector memory CD45RA+ cells were left out of the naive CD8 fraction, which was CD45RO-negative and positively selected for CCR7. The data were produced by immunoSEQ multiplex PCR, yet TCRdb's version contains in-frame clones alone and is incomplete. Of about 2.1 million clones in the sample, approximately 94% were seen once. The specimen sequenced was naive CD8+ T cells from PBMCs. This receptor was identified in a man between 18 and 29 years old in good health. Some clones in this sample may be carry-over from other donors' samples.

The CDR3 DNA is TGTGCCAGCAGCGCGCGACAGGGGACGCGGGATGAGCAGTTCTTC. It yields the protein CASSARQGTRDEQFF. This chain links TRBV7-6 with TRBJ2-1; 8 nucleotides match TRBD1. This CDR3 has 15 amino acids. V shed 5 bases, J shed 8 bases, and the junction held 11 bases outside the gene matches. The V gene's germline CDR1 is SGHVS and CDR2 FNYEAQ.